This entry lists 5 T cell receptor beta chains sequenced from one sample in a study of naive and memory T cell subsets. Two oligonucleotides, mixed equimolar, formed the beta constant-region primer covering TRBC1 and TRBC2. TCRdb called the UMI-ligation and nested PCR reads again in MiXCR, with one record for every CDR3 protein. The sample gives fewer than 40,000 distinct CDR3 sequences, more than 10% of which show up once; around 23% is in the top ten. Sequencing was done on a sample of effector memory CD4+ T cells from blood. As to subset: effector memory, CD45RA- CD27-. The receptor source for this set is a human donor in good health.

The chain recombines TRBV6-1 with TRBJ2-5, with D tentatively TRBD1 (6 bases). This CDR3 has 14 residues. Germline CDR1 and CDR2: MNHNS and SASEGT. Trimming stripped 5 bases from V and 5 bases from J, with 15 bases between. This chain's CDR3 is CASSRGQRKETQYF. The CDR3, as DNA: TGTGCCAGCAGTAGAGGACAGCGAAAGGAGACCCAGTACTTC.

The CDR3 region is CASSLVKPRRYQPQHF. CDR3 bases: TGTGCCAGCAGCTTAGTTAAACCCAGGCGATATCAGCCCCAGCATTTT. This rearrangement joins TRBV11-3 to TRBJ1-5; D remains unclear. CDR3 length: 16 amino acids. Germline assignment: CDR1 SGHNT and CDR2 YENEEA. The germline V and J ends were trimmed by 1 base and 5 bases, with 15 bases remaining between them.

A few counts support this clonotype. The chain joins TRBV2 to TRBJ2-5; D is perhaps TRBD1 or TRBD2 (5 bases each). The length of the CDR3 is 15 residues. The V end lost 4 bases, the J end lost 2 bases, and 14 bases lay between the germline ends. CDR1 is SNHLY, CDR2 FYNNEI, per germline. CDR3 amino acids: CASSGESGYQETQYF. In DNA form, the CDR3 reads TGTGCCAGCAGTGGGGAGTCAGGGTATCAAGAGACCCAGTACTTC.

The table lists this clonotype with many counts. The genes are TRBV7-2 and TRBJ2-1; TRBD2 might be the D (5 bases). The germline V gene encodes CDR1 SGHTA and CDR2 FQGNSA. Trimming removed 2 bases from V and 4 bases from J, with 15 bases in between. This CDR3 spans 16 amino acids. CDR3 in amino acids: CASSLKVTTPYNEQFF. Written as DNA, the CDR3 is TGTGCCAGCAGCTTAAAGGTGACTACACCGTACAATGAGCAGTTCTTC.

The chain has TRBV27 and TRBJ2-7; TRBD2 matches 10 bases. V lost 0 bases, J lost 5 bases, and 7 bases stayed unmatched. CDR1 is MNHEY, CDR2 SMNVEV, per germline (reference sequence). CDR3 size: 16 residues. The CDR3 DNA follows: TGTGCCAGCAGTTTATCGGCTAGCGGGAGAGTCCACGAGCAGTACTTC. It is translated as CASSLSASGRVHEQYF.